This T cell receptor (beta chain) was sequenced during a study of shared clonotypes between healthy human individuals. Study-wide context: Each donor's CD4 naive and CD4 memory cells filled three plates apiece, CD8 naive two, and CD8 memory one. Study-wide findings and caveats: The study drew on few donors, limiting represented genetic and exposure-history diversity. Sequencing depth was predicted to influence how clonotypes are shared among donors. Sampling involved blood alone; tissue repertoires likely differ.

TCRdb's copy holds only in-frame clones and misses some; the assay was immunoSEQ multiplex PCR. The data hold around 320,000 clones, with more than 75% observed a single time. Concerning this clone: The antigen remains unidentified.

The CDR3 is 11 residues long. Germline V CDR1 and CDR2: MNHEY, SVGAGI. V gave up 6 bases and J gave up 5 bases, with 7 bases separating them. Source material: memory CD8+ T cells sorted from blood. As to subset: CD45RO+ cells pooled with CCR7-negative TemRA cells. The chain recombines TRBV6-5 with TRBJ1-1; no definite D call. This receptor was obtained from a man younger than 30 in good health. CDR3 in amino acids: CASSYSTEAFF. CDR3 bases: TGTGCCAGCAGCTATTCAACTGAAGCTTTCTTT.